The T cell receptor beta chain under discussion was sequenced for a study of shared clonotypes between healthy human individuals. This CDR3 comprises 15 residues. Trimming cost V 1 base and J 3 bases; bases outside gene matches: 6. CDR1 MNHNS and CDR2 SASEGT come from the germline V gene. Per the original methods: With immunoSEQ giving junction-only sequences and no quality scores, filtering differed. Only in-frame clones appear in the TCRdb table, and some are missing; sequencing was by immunoSEQ multiplex PCR. V and J calls and clone size follow that table, whereas D and trimming were derived from the DNA. Among about 800,000 clones listed, about 96% were seen once. CD8 cells regarded as naive lacked CD45RO, were positively chosen for CCR7, and omitted terminally differentiated effector memory CD45RA+ cells. Every contributor of samples was a Caucasian grown-up residing in Nashville, Tennessee. Study results and limitations: Larger richness was generally estimated for naive than memory subsets. Clonotypes that were shared across a handful of donors made up around 5% of naive CD4 clonotypes.

Turning to this clone: No antigen is known for it.

The sample taken for sequencing was naive CD8+ T cells sorted from blood. This TCR was recovered from a man aged 25-45 years in good health. This chain uses TRBV6-1 with TRBJ2-7; 7 bases align to TRBD1. In DNA, the CDR3 is TGTGCCAGCAGTGAAGAGTCCGACAGGGTCTACGAGCAGTACTTC. It yields the protein CASSEESDRVYEQYF.